This T cell receptor (beta chain) was profiled in a study of Japanese encephalitis immunity and Zika vaccine responses (dated by TCRdb to about 2021). Regarding the research as a whole: Each included participant got alum-adjuvanted ZPIV three times, at weeks 0, 4 and 28, with every dose being 5.0 ug. Eleven to twelve participants were given two doses of JEV vaccine (IXIARO) 28 days apart, two to three months before the first ZPIV dose. Before ZPIV, over eleven participants got a single dose of YFV vaccine (YF-VAX), while roughly 10 participants were flavivirus-naive. More than five representative participants from each pre-vaccination group were selected for TCR sequencing, using samples from week 0 (after pre-vaccination and before ZPIV) and week 52. In addition, the TCR repertoires of a few flavivirus-naive individuals were analyzed at weeks 2, 6 and 52 after ZPIV vaccination began. For stimulations, either ZIKV structural-protein peptide pools divided into flavivirus-conserved and non-conserved sets or JEV or YFV peptides matching the pre-vaccination were used. ZIKV peptides were 15-mers overlapping by 11 residues, selected for NetMHCpan/NetMHCII-predicted epitopes with affinity below 50 nM. The study asked whether earlier vaccination against Japanese encephalitis virus (JEV) or yellow fever virus (YFV) shaped CD4 T cell responses to the Zika vaccine.

Broader findings and caveats from the paper: Samples were clustered by participant, with no similarity observed between individuals, suggesting that no public TCRs were detected. Repertoire similarity across time-points and stimulations was higher in JEV-pre-vaccinated donors than in YFV-pre-vaccinated donors, indicating more clonotypes shared between ZIKV and JEV stimulation. In JEV-pre-vaccinated donors, the repertoire richness of CD4 T cells responding to conserved ZIKV epitopes dropped significantly after ZPIV. Rather than the whole vaccinated cohort, the analysis covered just a subset of trial participants, namely those who received three doses and had adequate samples. Peptide-pool deconvolution was not performed because of sample size limitations, and consequently the individual peptides driving cross-reactive responses were not identified. CD8 T cell responses to ZIKV peptide pools were of very low magnitude and seen in only a few individuals.

The CDR3 runs 13 residues from the cysteine to the phenylalanine. Only CDR3 DNA remains: 39 bases, in frame from the first base. Between the V and J ends, shortened by 0 bases and 1 base respectively, the junction contains 1 base. The CDR1 and CDR2 encoded by the germline V gene are LGHNA and YSLEER. Library creation used 5' RACE. TCRbeta libraries were pooled in proportion to their sorted cell numbers before sequencing. Total RNA from sorted cells was extracted with RNAzol RT, and cDNA was made with an oligo(dT) primer and a template-switching oligo. Using Kapa HiFi, PCR amplified the TCRbeta V-CDR3-J region between a SMARTer oligo primer and a TCRbeta constant-region primer. Illumina adaptors and sample-specific index barcodes were added in a second PCR, with HighPrep bead cleanup and a Bioanalyzer check confirming a band of roughly 650 bp. Libraries were sequenced on an Illumina MiSeq with 2x151 bp paired-end reads. In the original analysis: Reads were demultiplexed with an in-house Java program, and MiXCR assigned TCRbeta annotations and counted clonotypes. Repertoire overlap was measured with Morisita-Horn indices from the R package vegan, along with UPGMA clustering and Circos plots of recurring clonotypes. Shannon diversity and richness were normalized to the maximum possible value based on input cell numbers, so that values between 0 and 1 were obtained. CDR3beta sequences were aligned with MUSCLE, distances computed with SeqinR, and multidimensional scaling plotted in R. TCRdb ran its own pipeline on the public reads, namely fastp trimming at Q25 and MiXCR clone calling, and kept in-frame beta chains. When rows share a CDR3 protein, they turn into one entry using the most common DNA and genes. The V and J calls, along with clone size, are taken from TCRdb and not from the paper's own processing. In this sample the table shows around 130 distinct CDR3 sequences, 1.4% to 1.5% of which occur a single time. The biggest ten clones account for 40% to 65% of the sample.

PBMCs were stained with CellTrace CFSE and grown for over 5 days in RPMI containing 8% human serum and peptide pools at 1 ug/mL each. Unfixed proliferating CD4 T cells were sorted on a BD FACSAria as live CD56-CD19-CD16-CD3+CD4+ CFSE-low cells. Enrolled adults were healthy and seronegative for ZIKV, JEV, YFV, DENV and WNV by microneutralization screening. The samples were taken from a phase 1, double-blinded, randomized, placebo-controlled trial testing an alum-adjuvanted Zika purified-inactivated virus (ZPIV) vaccine. Peripheral blood mononuclear cells were isolated by standard procedure and were kept frozen in liquid nitrogen until use. This clonotype is hyperexpanded (1% or more) in its sample. The record has no base qualities; no much larger clone is one base away.

The source material was antigen-activated CD4+ T cells from blood, cultured, sampled during a Zika inactivated vaccine study. The source of this sequence is an adult man who received an inactivated Zika virus vaccine. Recombination connected TRBV4-3 to TRBJ2-1, with an unclear D gene assignment. The CDR3 reads CASSQESYNEQFF. The DNA sequence is as follows: TGCGCCAGCAGCCAAGAATCCTACAATGAGCAGTTCTTC.